The 20 T cell receptor beta chains given below trace back to one sample, sequenced in a study of cytomegalovirus exposure and HLA in healthy donors. Both 60 Vbeta primers and 13 Jbeta primers went into the PCR. TCRdb's copy holds only in-frame clones and misses some; the assay was immunoSEQ multiplex PCR. Here the sample spans over 150,000 clones, 80% being singletons. Sequencing was performed on PBMCs. The origin of the receptors is a man aged 25 to 40 in good health and CMV-seronegative.

The CDR3 reads CASSVAGFGQPQHF. The DNA for the CDR3 is TGTGCCAGCAGCGTAGCAGGGTTCGGTCAGCCCCAGCATTTT. V usage is TRBV9 and J usage is TRBJ1-5; weak D call: TRBD1 (5 bases). The CDR3 spans 14 residues. The germline V and J ends were trimmed by 0 bases and 6 bases, with 10 bases remaining between them. Per the germline V gene, CDR1 is SGDLS and CDR2 is YYNGEE.

The rearrangement links TRBV28 to TRBJ1-1; D is undetermined. Germline-derived CDR1 and CDR2 are MDHEN and SYDVKM. The V gene lost 8 bases and the J gene lost 0 bases, with 13 bases spanning the gap. The CDR3 spans 14 residues. The CDR3 bases are TGTGCCAGCGGACTGACGGGTATGAACACTGAAGCTTTCTTT. Its translation: CASGLTGMNTEAFF.

The CDR3 DNA follows: TGCGCCAGCAGCCCTGGGACTCCTAGCACAGATACGCAGTATTTT. Translated, it gives CASSPGTPSTDTQYF. V and J are TRBV5-1 and TRBJ2-3, with D possibly TRBD2 on 6 matching bases. V was shortened by 4 bases and J by 0 bases, with 12 bases between the two germline ends. The germline gives CDR1 SGHRS, CDR2 YFSETQ. The CDR3 totals 15 residues.

The gene calls are TRBV6-6 and TRBJ1-5; 9 nucleotides align to TRBD1. The CDR3 is 16 residues long. Losses at the gene ends were 6 bases for V and 6 bases for J; bases not matched to a gene: 12. CDR1 MNHNY and CDR2 SVGAGI come from the germline V gene (reference sequence). The chain's CDR3 is CASRAFPGQGGQPQHF. As DNA, the CDR3 is TGTGCCAGCAGAGCTTTTCCGGGACAGGGAGGTCAGCCCCAGCATTTT.

The chain has TRBV9 and TRBJ2-1, with 10 bases identical to TRBD1. Germline CDR1 reads SGDLS; CDR2 reads YYNGEE. The CDR3 is 15 amino acids. The junction had 8 bases not matched to a gene; V was cut back by 3 bases and J by 8 bases. CDR3 sequence reads: CASSADRGLLHEQFF. DNA for the CDR3: TGTGCCAGCAGCGCAGACAGGGGGCTACTCCATGAGCAGTTCTTC.

This chain joins TRBV6-1 and TRBJ2-3; TRBD2 is a possible D gene (5 bases). V shed 2 bases and J shed 4 bases, with 10 bases lying between them. This CDR3 region has 14 residues. Looked up from germline, CDR1 is MNHNS and CDR2 is SASEGT. For the CDR3, the DNA is TGTGCCAGCAGTGAAACGGGGATTGCAGATACGCAGTATTTT. Protein sequence: CASSETGIADTQYF.

The V gene is TRBV10-1, the J gene TRBJ2-2, with 10 bases lining up with TRBD2. V dropped 2 bases and J dropped 6; count of bases not matched to a gene: 3. The CDR3 has 15 amino acids. Germline V gene data show CDR1 as WNHNN and CDR2 as SYGVQD (reference sequence). Here the CDR3 DNA reads TGCGCCAGCAGTGAGCTAGCGGGAGTGTCCGGGGAGCTGTTTTTT. This translates into CASSELAGVSGELFF.

The chain uses TRBV5-1 and TRBJ2-7; TRBD1 agrees at 8 bases. This CDR3 region has 16 residues. Germline V lookup: CDR1 SGHRS, CDR2 YFSETQ. Germline trimming cut 2 bases from V and 7 bases from J; bases unmatched to any gene: 14. CDR3 nucleotides: TGCGCCAGCAGCTTTAGCTCGTTGGGCAGGGGGCAAGAGCAGTACTTC. It codes for CASSFSSLGRGQEQYF. The full variable domain, completed using reference TRBV5-1 and TRBJ2-7, is KAGVTQTPRYLIKTRGQQVTLSCSPISGHRSVSWYQQTPGQGLQFLFEYFSETQRNKGNFPGRFSGRQFSNSRSEMNVSTLELGDSALYLCASSFSSLGRGQEQYFGPGTRLTVT.

The chain links TRBV7-9 to TRBJ2-1; 10 bases line up with TRBD2. V gave up 1 base and J gave up 1 base; unmatched junction bases: 1. This CDR3 is 16 amino acids long. CDR1 is SEHNR, CDR2 FQNEAQ, per germline (reference sequence). The CDR3: CASSLGAGGSYNEQFF. The CDR3 nucleotides read TGTGCCAGCAGCTTAGGAGCGGGGGGGTCCTACAATGAGCAGTTCTTC.

The chain joins TRBV7-9 to TRBJ2-1; TRBD1 is a possible D gene (6 bases). The CDR3 is made up of 13 amino acids. Trimming shortened V by 7 bases and J by 8 bases, and 15 bases separated the two germline ends. Looked up from germline, CDR1 is SEHNR and CDR2 is FQNEAQ (reference sequence). The CDR3 DNA is TGTGCCAGCACCCCTTGGGGGCACGATGAGCAGTTCTTC. Its translation: CASTPWGHDEQFF.

This clone was observed a single time. CDR3 coding DNA: TGTGCCAGCAGCTTAGACAGACCAACCTACGAGCAGTACTTC. Translating it yields CASSLDRPTYEQYF. The chain is built from TRBV7-2 and TRBJ2-7; D remains ambiguous. The V end was cut by 1 base, the J end by 2 bases, with 9 bases between. Germline assignment: CDR1 SGHTA and CDR2 FQGNSA. The CDR3 consists of 14 residues.

The gene calls are TRBV11-3 and TRBJ2-1, with D maybe TRBD2 (5 bases). In germline, CDR1 is SGHNT, CDR2 YENEEA. V was clipped by 3 bases and J by 7 bases, with 16 bases between them. The CDR3 sequence is 15 residues long. In DNA, the CDR3 is TGTGCCAGCAGCTTGGGCAGAGCCGGGGTAAATGAGCAGTTCTTC. This translates into CASSLGRAGVNEQFF.

This rearrangement joins TRBV16 to TRBJ1-2, with 9 nucleotides matching TRBD1. Trimming took 4 bases from V and 8 from J; bases not matched to a gene: 14. Per germline, CDR1 KGHSY and CDR2 FQNENV. The CDR3 is 16 residues long. CDR3 sequence reads: CASSPYLGQGGNGYTF. The DNA of the CDR3 is TGTGCCAGCAGCCCTTATCTGGGACAGGGAGGTAACGGCTACACCTTC. The variable domain in full, completed from reference TRBV16 and TRBJ1-2, reads GEEVAQTPKHLVRGEGQKAKLYCAPIKGHSYVFWYQQVLKNEFKFLISFQNENVFDETGMPKERFSAKCLPNSPCSLEIQATKLEDSAVYFCASSPYLGQGGNGYTFGSGTRLTVV.

The CDR3 DNA is TGTGCCAGCAGTGGAACAGCCATCTCCTACGAGCAGTACTTC. Its protein product is CASSGTAISYEQYF. This chain joins TRBV6-5 and TRBJ2-7; unclear D gene. V gave up 5 bases and J gave up 0 bases, with 11 bases separating them. The CDR3 totals 14 residues. The germline gives CDR1 MNHEY, CDR2 SVGAGI.

V usage is TRBV30 and J usage is TRBJ2-5; 13 nucleotides line up with TRBD2. Unmatched junction bases numbered 1, after V lost 0 bases and J lost 3 bases. Germline-derived CDR1 and CDR2 are GTSNPN and SVGIG (reference sequence). CDR3 length: 15 amino acids. CDR3 bases: TGTGCCTGGAGTGTACTAGCGGGGGGGAAAGAGACCCAGTACTTC. Amino acid sequence: CAWSVLAGGKETQYF.

This clone appeared a few times. The sample contains more than one DNA sequence encoding this CDR3. The J gene is TRBJ1-2, the V gene TRBV7-9; TRBD1 might be the D (5 bases). V lost 5 bases to trimming and J lost 4 bases, with 23 bases between them. CDR1 and CDR2 from the germline V gene are SEHNR and FQNEAQ (reference sequence). This CDR3 spans 17 amino acids. The CDR3 protein is CASSQGFYRAHGYGYTF. The CDR3 DNA reads TGTGCCAGCAGCCAGGGATTTTACCGGGCCCATGGCTATGGCTACACCTTC.

CDR3 protein: CASSFPTVKTGELFF. CDR3 coding DNA: TGTGCCAGTAGTTTTCCGACAGTTAAGACCGGGGAGCTGTTTTTT. V usage is TRBV19 and J usage is TRBJ2-2, with a possible D match to TRBD1 (5 bases). V was clipped by 5 bases and J by 5 bases, with 15 bases between them. CDR1 and CDR2 (germline): LNHDA, SQIVND (reference sequence). The length of the CDR3 is 15 residues.

J is TRBJ2-1 and V is TRBV7-3, with 8 bases matching TRBD2. The CDR3 totals 14 residues. Looked up from germline, CDR1 is SGHTA and CDR2 is FQGTGA. V gave up 2 bases and J gave up 7 bases; unmatched junction bases: 4. The CDR3 bases are TGTGCCAGCAGCTTAGCGGGAGGCAGAAATGAGCAGTTCTTC. This codes for CASSLAGGRNEQFF.

The chain combines TRBV6-7 with TRBJ2-1; a weak D match, TRBD2 (5 bases). TRBV6-7 is known as an ORF, though its function is uncertain. Trimming removed 2 bases at V and 0 bases at J, with 23 bases between. The CDR3 contains 20 residues. The CDR3 DNA reads as TGTGCCAGCAGTTACCCCGATACCTTCTCGATGGGGAGCTCCTACAATGAGCAGTTCTTC. Its translation: CASSYPDTFSMGSSYNEQFF.

The chain uses TRBV10-3 and TRBJ2-4; D might be TRBD2 (5 bases). Trimming removed 4 bases from V and 0 bases from J, with 10 bases in between. Germline loops: CDR1 ENHRY, CDR2 SYGVKD. CDR3 size: 15 residues. Written as DNA, the CDR3 is TGTGCCATCAGTGGAGAGGGCTTAGCCAAAAACATTCAGTACTTC. Its protein product is CAISGEGLAKNIQYF.